This TCR beta chain was obtained from a study of blood T cell dynamics during melanoma immunotherapy. Study context: Standard first-line treatment here was pembrolizumab or nivolumab plus ipilimumab in metastatic melanoma.

The CDR3 length is 16 residues. CDR1 and CDR2 from the germline V gene are SGHRS and YFSETQ. Generated by immunoSEQ multiplex PCR, the TCRdb table keeps only in-frame clones and is missing some. The repertoire holds about 18,000 clones, with approximately 89% as singletons. Noted time point: pre-treatment baseline. Samples come from before therapy and from week 3 after the first blockade cycle. No patient had earlier systemic cancer treatment, concurrent immunosuppressants, or another active cancer. The rearrangement uses TRBV5-1 and TRBJ2-5; 7 nucleotides agree with TRBD2. The J call is in doubt because the DNA end fits TRBJ2-7 better. The source was blood, collected from a patient treated with checkpoint blockade. This TCR came from a human donor with melanoma. The CDR3 spells CASSLALASGTYEQYF. In nucleotides, the CDR3 is TGCGCCAGCAGCTTGGCTTTGGCTAGCGGAACCTACGAGCAGTACTTC.